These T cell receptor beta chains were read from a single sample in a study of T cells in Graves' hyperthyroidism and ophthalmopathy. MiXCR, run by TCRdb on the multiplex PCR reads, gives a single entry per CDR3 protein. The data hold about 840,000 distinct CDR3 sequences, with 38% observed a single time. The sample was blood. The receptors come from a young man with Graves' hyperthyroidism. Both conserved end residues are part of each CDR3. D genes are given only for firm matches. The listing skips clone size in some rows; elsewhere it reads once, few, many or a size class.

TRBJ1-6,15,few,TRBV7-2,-,CASSLDGHGNSPLHF,TGTGCCAGCAGCTTAGATGGGCATGGGAATTCACCCCTCCACTTT
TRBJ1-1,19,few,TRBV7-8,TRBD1,CASSLGGSGTGILNTEAFF,TGTGCCAGCAGCTTAGGGGGTTCCGGGACAGGGATCTTGAACACTGAAGCTTTCTTT
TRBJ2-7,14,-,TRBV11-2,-,CASSLGLTFSEQYF,TGTGCCAGCAGCTTAGGACTAACGTTCAGCGAGCAGTACTTC
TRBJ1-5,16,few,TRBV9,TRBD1,CASSQDAGGSNQPQHF,TGTGCCAGCAGCCAAGATGCAGGGGGGAGTAATCAGCCCCAGCATTTT
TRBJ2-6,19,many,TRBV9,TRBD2,CASSSRASGRASGANVLTF,TGTGCCAGCAGTTCTCGGGCTAGCGGGAGGGCCTCTGGGGCCAACGTCCTGACTTTC
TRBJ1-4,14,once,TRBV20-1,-,CSASRPRGNEKLFF,TGCAGTGCTAGTCGCCCCCGGGGGAATGAAAAACTGTTTTTT
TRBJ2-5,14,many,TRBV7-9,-,CASSSIRYQETQYF,TGTGCCAGCAGCTCGATTAGGTACCAAGAGACCCAGTACTTC
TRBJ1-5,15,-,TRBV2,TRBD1,CASSGQGEIYQPQHF,TGTGCCAGCAGTGGACAGGGGGAAATTTATCAGCCCCAGCATTTT
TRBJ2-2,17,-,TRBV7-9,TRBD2,CASSLGIAGDDTGELFF,TGTGCCAGCAGCTTAGGAATAGCGGGAGATGACACCGGGGAGCTGTTTTTT
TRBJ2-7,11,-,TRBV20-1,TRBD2,CSARSGGEQYF,TGCAGTGCTAGATCGGGGGGCGAGCAGTACTTC
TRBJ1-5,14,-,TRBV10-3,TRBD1,CATATGTRNQPQHF,TGTGCCACCGCGACAGGGACTAGGAATCAGCCCCAGCATTTT
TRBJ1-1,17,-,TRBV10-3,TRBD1,CAISETGTGGDNTEAFF,TGTGCCATCAGTGAGACCGGGACAGGGGGGGATAACACTGAAGCTTTCTTT
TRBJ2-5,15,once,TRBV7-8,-,CASSQVGGIGGTQYF,TGTGCCAGCAGCCAAGTAGGAGGGATTGGGGGGACCCAGTACTTC
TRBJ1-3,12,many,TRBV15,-,CATSRTGNTIYF,TGTGCCACCAGCAGAACTGGAAACACCATATATTTT
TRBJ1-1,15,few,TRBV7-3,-,CASSLIRGEYTEAFF,TGTGCCAGCAGCTTAATACGGGGGGAGTACACTGAAGCTTTCTTT
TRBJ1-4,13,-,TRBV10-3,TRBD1,CATGTGETEKLFF,TGTGCCACCGGGACAGGGGAGACTGAAAAACTGTTTTTT
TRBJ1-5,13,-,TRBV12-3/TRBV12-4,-,CASRDGANQPQHF,TGTGCCAGCAGGGACGGAGCGAATCAGCCCCAGCATTTT
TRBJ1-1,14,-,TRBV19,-,CATTAWGLGTEAFF,TGTGCCACCACCGCCTGGGGGCTTGGCACTGAAGCTTTCTTT
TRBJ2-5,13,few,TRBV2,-,CASSDQPAETQYF,TGTGCCAGCAGTGACCAGCCGGCGGAGACCCAGTACTTC
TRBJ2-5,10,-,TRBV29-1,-,CSLNLETQYF,TGCAGCTTGAATTTAGAGACCCAGTACTTC
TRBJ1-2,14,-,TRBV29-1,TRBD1,CSVDTTGGAGGYTF,TGCAGCGTTGACACGACAGGGGGCGCGGGTGGCTACACCTTC
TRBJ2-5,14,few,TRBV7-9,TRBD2,CASSRPSGQETQYF,TGTGCCAGCAGCCGCCCTAGCGGGCAAGAGACCCAGTACTTC
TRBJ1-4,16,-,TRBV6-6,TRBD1,CASSRGPAVTNEKLFF,TGTGCCAGCAGTAGGGGGCCGGCGGTAACTAATGAAAAACTGTTTTTT
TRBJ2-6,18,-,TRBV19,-,CASSHFRGRGSGADVLTF,TGTGCCAGTAGTCATTTCAGGGGTCGAGGCTCTGGGGCCGACGTCCTGACTTTC
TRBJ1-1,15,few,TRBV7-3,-,CASSPPPAGPSEAFF,TGTGCCAGCAGCCCTCCCCCTGCCGGGCCTAGTGAAGCTTTCTTT
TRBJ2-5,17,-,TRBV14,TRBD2,CASSQERASGILETQYF,TGTGCCAGCAGCCAAGAAAGGGCTAGCGGGATCTTAGAGACCCAGTACTTC
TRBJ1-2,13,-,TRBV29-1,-,CSVEESPGNGYTF,TGCAGCGTTGAAGAGTCACCAGGGAATGGCTACACCTTC
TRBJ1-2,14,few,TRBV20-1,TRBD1,CSARFPTGNYGYTF,TGCAGTGCTAGATTCCCGACAGGGAACTATGGCTACACCTTC
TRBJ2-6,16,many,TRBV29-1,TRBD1,CSVTDRATAGANVLTF,TGCAGCGTTACGGACAGGGCGACGGCCGGGGCCAACGTCCTGACTTTC
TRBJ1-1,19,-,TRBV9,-,CASSVAGQPIFPVNTEAFF,TGTGCCAGCAGCGTAGCCGGGCAGCCCATATTCCCCGTAAACACTGAAGCTTTCTTT
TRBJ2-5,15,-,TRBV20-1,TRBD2,CSAEGGTSVPETQYF,TGCAGTGCGGAGGGGGGGACTAGCGTACCAGAGACCCAGTACTTC
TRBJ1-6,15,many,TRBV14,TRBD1,CASSPRGQGNSPLHF,TGTGCCAGCAGCCCCCGAGGACAGGGTAATTCACCCCTCCACTTT
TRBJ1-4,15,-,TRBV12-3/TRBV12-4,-,CASSPTVVTNEKLFF,TGTGCCAGCAGCCCCACGGTAGTAACTAATGAAAAACTGTTTTTT
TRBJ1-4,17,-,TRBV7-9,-,CASSLDWSGRVGEKLFF,TGTGCCAGCAGCTTAGATTGGTCGGGCAGGGTTGGTGAAAAACTGTTTTTT
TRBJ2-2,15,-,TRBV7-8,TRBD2,CASSAGTSPAGELFF,TGTGCCAGCAGTGCCGGGACTAGCCCCGCCGGGGAGCTGTTTTTT
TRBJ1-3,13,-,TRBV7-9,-,CASSELAGNTIYF,TGTGCCAGCAGCGAACTAGCGGGAAACACCATATATTTT
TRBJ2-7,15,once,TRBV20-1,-,CSARVPGTKIYEQYF,TGCAGTGCTAGAGTTCCCGGGACAAAAATATACGAGCAGTACTTC
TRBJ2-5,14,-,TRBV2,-,CASSDPGLDQPQYF,TGTGCCAGCAGTGACCCGGGTCTTGATCAGCCCCAGTACTTC
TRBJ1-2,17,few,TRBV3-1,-,CASSQDRTHLGTTGYTF,TGTGCCAGCAGCCAAGATAGGACTCACCTCGGGACAACTGGCTACACCTTC
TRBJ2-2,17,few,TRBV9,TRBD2,CASSVGGTSANTGELFF,TGTGCCAGCAGCGTAGGGGGCACTAGCGCAAACACCGGGGAGCTGTTTTTT
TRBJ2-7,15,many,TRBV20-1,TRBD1,CSARAGTASSYEQYF,TGCAGTGCTAGGGCCGGGACAGCAAGCTCCTACGAGCAGTACTTC
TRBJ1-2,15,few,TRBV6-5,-,CASSYTRQDLYGYTF,TGTGCCAGCAGTTACACCAGACAGGACCTCTATGGCTACACCTTC
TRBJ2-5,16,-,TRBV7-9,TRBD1,CASSQFETGVQETQYF,TGTGCCAGCAGCCAGTTCGAGACAGGGGTCCAAGAGACCCAGTACTTC
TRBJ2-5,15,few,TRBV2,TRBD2,CASSYSPLAEETQYF,TGTGCCAGCAGTTACTCCCCGCTAGCGGAAGAGACCCAGTACTTC
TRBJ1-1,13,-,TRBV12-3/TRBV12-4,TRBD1,CASSKTGYTEAFF,TGTGCCAGCAGCAAGACAGGGTACACTGAAGCTTTCTTT
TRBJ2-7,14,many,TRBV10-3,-,CAISETDNYYEQYF,TGTGCCATCAGTGAAACGGATAATTACTACGAGCAGTACTTC
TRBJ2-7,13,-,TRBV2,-,CASSFSPWNEQYF,TGTGCCAGCAGTTTTTCGCCGTGGAACGAGCAGTACTTC
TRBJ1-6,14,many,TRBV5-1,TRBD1,CASSLGQGDSPLHF,TGTGCCAGCAGCTTAGGACAGGGTGATTCACCCCTCCACTTT